One sample yielded the 24 T cell receptor beta chains listed below, sequenced in a study of Ad26.COV2.S vaccination and SARS-CoV-2 variants. This table comes from immunoSEQ multiplex PCR, and its TCRdb copy is limited to in-frame clones, with some not included. This sample yields hundreds of thousands of clones, of which roughly nine tenths are seen a single time; approximately 1.5% belongs to the top ten. The treatment denotes: 15 to 20 received Ad26.COV2.S at low or high dose, single or two shots; five or six received placebo; per-sample allocation not given. Sampling occurred on day 63 after the first vaccine or placebo injection. Specimen: peripheral blood, collected in a trial of Ad26.COV2.S vaccine versus placebo. These TCRs come from a person between 18 and 65 years old who received the Ad26.COV2.S COVID-19 vaccine or a placebo.

This chain connects TRBV5-1 to TRBJ2-7, with TRBD2 identical over 9 bases. V was pared by 0 bases and J by 6 bases, with 7 bases of the junction left unmatched. The CDR3 runs to 15 residues. Germline V gene data show CDR1 as SGHRS and CDR2 as YFSETQ. The CDR3 protein is CASSLEASGIGEQYF. In DNA, the CDR3 is TGCGCCAGCAGCTTGGAGGCTAGCGGGATCGGCGAGCAGTACTTC.

The chain couples TRBV18 to TRBJ2-7; 7 bases agree with TRBD2. This CDR3 is 14 amino acids long. The V gene's germline CDR1 is KGHSH and CDR2 LQKENI. With 6 bases clipped from V and 3 bases from J, the junction kept 8 bases outside the gene matches. CDR3 nucleotide sequence: TGTGCCAGCTCCCCCACCGGGACTAACTACGAGCAGTACTTC. Its protein is CASSPTGTNYEQYF.

The V call is TRBV19, the J call TRBJ2-3; unclear D gene. Trimming shortened V by 4 bases and J by 4 bases, and 9 bases separated the two germline ends. The CDR3 covers 13 residues. From germline, CDR1 is LNHDA and CDR2 SQIVND (reference sequence). Written as DNA, the CDR3 is TGTGCCAGTAGTACCCCCCCATCAGATACGCAGTATTTT. Its protein product is CASSTPPSDTQYF.

The rearrangement uses TRBV5-4 and TRBJ1-1; D ambiguous. Deletions cut 4 bases from V and 3 bases from J, with 10 bases between. Germline lookup yields CDR1 SGHNT and CDR2 YYREEE (reference sequence). The CDR3 is 13 amino acids. CDR3 sequence: CASSPAGYTEAFF. The CDR3 DNA follows: TGTGCCAGCAGCCCCGCCGGGTACACTGAAGCTTTCTTT. Looking up the rest from reference TRBV5-4 and TRBJ1-1 gives the full variable domain: ETGVTQSPTHLIKTRGQQVTLRCSSQSGHNTVSWYQQALGQGPQFIFQYYREEENGRGNFPPRFSGLQFPNYSSELNVNALELDDSALYLCASSPAGYTEAFFGQGTRLTVV.

This clone was detected only once. This chain joins TRBV10-3 and TRBJ2-2; weak D call: TRBD1 (6 bases). CDR3 length: 14 residues. CDR1 ENHRY and CDR2 SYGVKD come from the germline V gene. The V end lost 6 bases, the J end lost 3 bases, and 11 bases lay between the germline ends. CDR3 amino acids: CAISGTSDTGELFF. The CDR3 DNA sequence: TGTGCCATCAGCGGGACAAGCGACACCGGGGAGCTGTTTTTT.

The chain recombines TRBV4-1 with TRBJ1-1; TRBD1 agrees at 8 bases. Germline V lookup: CDR1 MGHRA, CDR2 YSYEKL. The ends lost 5 bases at V and 5 bases at J; junction bases unmatched: 7. CDR3 length equals 14 residues. DNA for the CDR3: TGCGCCAGCAGCAAGGGACAGGTGAGGACTGAAGCTTTCTTT. Translation: CASSKGQVRTEAFF.

This clone appeared once. The rearrangement uses TRBV19 and TRBJ2-5; D uncertain. In germline, CDR1 is LNHDA, CDR2 SQIVND (reference sequence). CDR3 length: 11 residues. V was clipped by 4 bases and J by 7 bases, with 7 bases between them. CDR3 loop: CASSTPWTQYF. The DNA of the CDR3 is TGTGCCAGTAGTACTCCGTGGACCCAGTACTTC.

V is TRBV19 and J is TRBJ1-1; D remains ambiguous. V was clipped by 7 bases and J by 8 bases, with 20 bases between them. The CDR3 sequence is 14 residues long. CDR1 LNHDA and CDR2 SQIVND come from the germline V gene (reference sequence). CDR3: CASKGNRRPREAFF. The CDR3 nucleotides are TGTGCCAGTAAAGGGAACCGGAGACCAAGAGAAGCTTTCTTT.

Concerning this clone: Within the sample, other DNA sequences also encode this same CDR3. The V and J genes are TRBV24-1 and TRBJ1-2, with a tentative D call TRBD1 (5 bases). Germline CDR1 is KGHDR and CDR2 is SFDVKD. Trimming shortened V by 6 bases and J by 5 bases, and 12 bases separated the two germline ends. The length of the CDR3 is 13 residues. The CDR3 DNA reads TGTGCCACCAGTCGCGGGGACCGGTATGGCTACACCTTC. This sequence encodes CATSRGDRYGYTF.

The V and J genes are TRBV11-1 and TRBJ2-7; D gene ambiguous. V lost 5 bases to trimming and J lost 7 bases, with 18 bases between them. CDR1 is SGHAT and CDR2 is FQDESV in the germline V gene (reference sequence). This CDR3 region has 14 residues. CDR3 DNA sequence: TGTGCCAGCAGCCAGGCAGGACCCACGAAAGAGCAGTACTTC. Translated: CASSQAGPTKEQYF.

The chain combines TRBV7-6 with TRBJ2-1; TRBD2 is a possible D gene (6 bases). CDR1 and CDR2 from the germline V gene are SGHVS and FNYEAQ. There are 15 residues in the CDR3. V was trimmed by 4 bases and J by 10 bases, leaving 20 bases between them. As DNA, the CDR3 is TGTGCCAGCAGCTCCCGGGACTCCGTGGGAAACGAGCAGTTCTTC. This translates into CASSSRDSVGNEQFF.

V is TRBV7-2 and J is TRBJ2-1; perhaps D is TRBD1 or TRBD2 (5 bases each). CDR1 and CDR2 (germline): SGHTA, FQGNSA. The CDR3 runs 13 residues. The V gene lost 6 bases and the J gene lost 7 bases, with 13 bases spanning the gap. This CDR3 is CASSLGPGNEQFF. The CDR3 DNA follows: TGTGCCAGCAGTTTGGGGCCGGGAAATGAGCAGTTCTTC.

This clone occurred a few times. This chain connects TRBV9 to TRBJ1-5; a weak D match, TRBD1 (5 bases). Germline V CDR1 and CDR2: SGDLS, YYNGEE. Trimming removed 0 bases at V and 6 bases at J, with 13 bases between. The CDR3 consists of 15 residues. The CDR3 sequence: CASSVEGIGGQPQHF. In DNA form, the CDR3 reads TGTGCCAGCAGCGTAGAGGGGATTGGGGGTCAGCCCCAGCATTTT.

The CDR3 loop is CATGGRANEKLFF. DNA of the CDR3: TGTGCCACCGGTGGGCGGGCTAATGAAAAACTGTTTTTT. The chain employs TRBV6-5 and TRBJ1-4, with no clear D. The CDR3 covers 13 residues. Trimming stripped 10 bases from V and 3 bases from J, with 12 bases between. Germline V gene data show CDR1 as MNHEY and CDR2 as SVGAGI.

For the CDR3, the DNA is TGTGCCATCAGTGAAGCAGGGGGATACGAGCAGTACTTC. Amino acid sequence: CAISEAGGYEQYF. The chain combines TRBV10-3 with TRBJ2-7, with TRBD1 identical over 7 bases. The CDR3 has 13 residues. CDR1 is ENHRY, CDR2 SYGVKD, per germline. The V segment lost 3 bases and the J segment 4 bases; nucleotides outside the gene matches: 3.

This clone appeared once. V gene TRBV3-1 (or the pseudogene TRBV3-2) combines with J gene TRBJ2-1; D gene ambiguous. The CDR3 is made up of 13 amino acids. The V and J ends lost 6 bases and 5 bases respectively, with 11 bases between them. In germline, CDR1 is LGHDT, CDR2 YNNKEL (reference sequence). The CDR3 bases are TGTGCCAGCAGAACGGGCCACAACAATGAGCAGTTCTTC. Its translation is CASRTGHNNEQFF.

The chain employs TRBV11-3 and TRBJ2-7, with 7 nucleotides matching TRBD2. Germline CDR1 SGHNT, CDR2 YENEEA. The V and J ends lost 5 bases and 6 bases, in that order; junction bases with no gene match: 13. The CDR3 runs 15 residues. The CDR3 DNA is TGTGCCAGCAGCCCCTCCCCGGGACTAAATCTCGAGCAGTACTTC. Its translation: CASSPSPGLNLEQYF.

This chain joins TRBV5-8 and TRBJ2-5; 9 bases are shared with TRBD1. CDR3 length: 15 amino acids. V trimming: 4 bases; J trimming: 4 bases; junction bases outside the gene matches: 8. Germline V CDR1 and CDR2: SGHTS, YDEGEE. The CDR3 sequence: CASSPWTGARETQYF. CDR3 DNA sequence: TGTGCCAGCAGCCCCTGGACAGGGGCGCGAGAGACCCAGTACTTC.

The sample holds a few counts of this clone. The CDR3: CASSQLGAGANVLTF. CDR3 in DNA: TGCGCCAGCAGCCAGCTAGGTGCTGGGGCCAACGTCCTGACTTTC. V gene TRBV4-1 combines with J gene TRBJ2-6; D ambiguous. Germline V gene data show CDR1 as MGHRA and CDR2 as YSYEKL. V lost 3 bases and J lost 2, with 8 bases in between. The CDR3 length is 15 residues.

The CDR3 protein is CASNTGSEQFF. CDR3 nucleotide sequence: TGTGCCAGCAATACAGGGAGTGAGCAGTTCTTC. This chain links TRBV12-3 or TRBV12-4 with TRBJ2-1, with D maybe TRBD1 (6 bases). This CDR3 contains 11 residues. The V end lost 7 bases, the J end lost 9 bases, and 10 bases lay between the germline ends.

V usage is TRBV30 and J usage is TRBJ1-1; TRBD1 is a possible D gene (5 bases). This CDR3 has 13 amino acids. The ends were cut back, 4 bases at V and 0 bases at J, with 9 bases in the middle. Germline CDR1 GTSNPN, CDR2 SVGIG (reference sequence). CDR3 residues: CAWTPDMNTEAFF. Here the CDR3 DNA reads TGTGCCTGGACCCCGGACATGAACACTGAAGCTTTCTTT.

The chain employs TRBV18 and TRBJ2-3; D unresolved. Germline CDR1 reads KGHSH; CDR2 reads LQKENI. The CDR3 loop spans 14 amino acids. V was clipped by 3 bases and J by 4 bases, with 11 bases between them. CDR3 loop: CASSPTLGADTQYF. The CDR3 region has the DNA TGTGCCAGCTCACCGACGTTAGGAGCAGATACGCAGTATTTT. Supplemented by reference TRBV18 and TRBJ2-3, the full variable domain reads NAGVMQNPRHLVRRRGQEARLRCSPMKGHSHVYWYRQLPEEGLKFMVYLQKENIIDESGMPKERFSAEFPKEGPSILRIQQVVRGDSAAYFCASSPTLGADTQYFGPGTRLTVL.

The V and J genes are TRBV6-5 and TRBJ2-7; the D is unclear. The V end was cut by 4 bases, the J end by 1 base, with 8 bases between. CDR3 length: 13 amino acids. The germline V gene encodes CDR1 MNHEY and CDR2 SVGAGI. CDR3 amino acids: CASSLGNSYEQYF. The CDR3 DNA sequence: TGTGCCAGCAGTTTGGGCAATTCCTACGAGCAGTACTTC.

This clone appeared a few times. V is TRBV5-6 and J is TRBJ1-2; no reliable D call. Trimming cost V 4 bases and J 8 bases, with 12 bases left between them. There are 12 residues in the CDR3. Per the germline V gene, CDR1 is SGHDT and CDR2 is YYEEEE. Here the CDR3 reads CASSRTPEGYTF. The DNA of the CDR3 is TGTGCCAGCAGCCGGACTCCCGAGGGCTACACCTTC.